This T cell receptor (beta chain) originates from a study of cytomegalovirus exposure and HLA in healthy donors (dated by TCRdb to between 2016 and 2019). Regarding the research as a whole: An earlier analysis of some 600 of the donors reported about 300 Gb of sequence data and about 120 million unique TCR beta sequences obtained from some 200 million T cells. Class I and class II HLA loci were covered by the typing at four-digit resolution. Besides the first cohort of 550 to 750 subjects, a separate validation cohort made up of 120 different subjects was used. Of the approximately 400 genotyped donors, about 80% fell in the genetic ancestry cluster associated with self-reported Caucasian donors. Rather than drawing on any new phenotypic data, the later analysis identified candidate immune exposures from TCR beta sequences and the way those sequences occurred across donors. In a later analysis, previously published TCR beta repertoires from some 640 donors were re-analyzed and high-resolution HLA genotyping was added so that TCR occurrence patterns could be studied. On average, over 200,000 unique TCR beta nucleotide sequences were sequenced per donor among about 400 genotyped donors of the cohort, with about 19% of those sequences being non-productive. The study combined high-throughput TCR immunosequencing, statistical association of individual TCRs with disease status, and machine learning to predict cytomegalovirus infection status. Typing coverage differed by locus: A, B, C, DRB1 and DQB1 were typed in roughly 620-630 donors, DQA1 in around 500, DPA1 in some 610, and DPB1 in 472. About 330 gigabases of sequencing data and around 80 million unique TCR sequences made up an early release that covered around 640 HLA-typed donors. All discovery cohort repertoires had been generated on a single sequencing platform. Using immunosequencing, the study profiled T cell repertoires from around 680 subjects and related those repertoires to cytomegalovirus serostatus. In an earlier analysis of 587 of the donors, high-throughput TCR beta sequencing was used to judge whether each TCR beta V gene segment behaved as functional or pseudogenic. A later genetic analysis took genome-wide SNP genotypes for about 60% of the roughly 670 donors and used that subset as a discovery cohort. Donor age, sex, ethnicity and CMV serostatus were compiled alongside the repertoire data. The study aimed to test whether cataloging public T cell receptors could reveal signatures of past pathogen exposure. Roughly 5 DR-DQ haplotypes were handled as single units for association and clustering, since linkage in the cohort was strong.

In total, 630 or so healthy bone marrow donors made up the cohort. All cohort members were sampled while nominally healthy, although unrecorded immune exposures were likely present. The donor was CMV seronegative and belonged to the group of 352 seronegative cohort members. A peripheral blood sample was collected from each donor, and TCR beta sequencing was performed on peripheral blood mononuclear cells. Genomic DNA was extracted from the blood cell samples with the Qiagen DNeasy Blood Extraction Kit. As regards this clone: The antigen this receptor binds is unknown. Base qualities are missing; no much larger clone stands one base away.

Library method: the immunoSEQ multiplex PCR assay. For the multiplex PCR, a mixture combining 60 forward primers for TCR Vbeta segments and 13 reverse primers for TCR Jbeta segments was used. The CDR3 region of rearranged TCR beta genes was amplified from genomic DNA with a multiplex PCR assay. Amplified TCR beta libraries were sequenced as 87-base-pair reads on the Illumina HiSeq System. Concerning the study's data processing: A later analysis tallied tens of millions of unique TCR beta chains across the 600 to 700 repertoires, and some 12 million of those chains were shared by two or more donors. To remove PCR and sequencing errors, raw reads were error-corrected and collapsed into unique sequences using a nearest-neighbor algorithm that merged closely related sequences. To assign V, D and J gene segments, CDR3 sequences were aligned to IMGT reference sequences. Each retained sequence needed at least a six-nucleotide match to both a V gene segment and a J gene segment. A rearrangement was called productive if the CDR3 had no stop codons and remained in frame with V and J, and every other rearrangement was called non-productive. Following IMGT convention, CDR3 was defined as the stretch from the second conserved V-encoded cysteine up to the conserved J-encoded phenylalanine. Sequences without an unambiguous match to a single V gene segment were excluded from the earlier analysis of about 630 of the donors. An earlier analysis of approximately 590 of the donors classified V segments as functional when productive rearrangements were above 56.7% and as segregating when the standard deviation between donors was above 5%. A statistical classification framework was built to diagnose cytomegalovirus status from the catalog of TCR beta chain sequences. V and J gene assignment, in a later analysis, came from comparing TCR nucleotide sequences with IMGT/GENE-DB human TR gene sequences. A later analysis assigned CDR3 sequences and most-parsimonious VDJ recombination scenarios with the TCRdist pipeline. A later analysis defined each TCR beta chain by its CDR3 amino acid sequence plus V-gene family, and excluded reads lacking a unique V-gene family. As a way to deal with suspected cross-contamination and a sequencing artifact, a later analysis dropped over 550 nucleotide sequences that were highly shared and had low generation probability. In a later analysis, a clonal expansion index was calculated for each public chain from normalized within-repertoire ranks of inferred template counts. Generation probabilities in a later analysis came from a VDJ recombination model fitted to out-of-frame rearrangements, and those results were checked against IGoR. A later analysis scored TCR-TCR, TCR-HLA and TCR-CMV co-occurrence with hypergeometric tests, applying a repertoire-size bias correction to TCR pairs. In a later analysis, false discovery rates were estimated by permuting HLA or CMV assignments 20 times. In a later analysis, co-occurring TCRs were grouped using DBSCAN, with TCRdist sequence similarity added in when clustering inside HLA-allele-positive subsets. Repertoires with fewer than 30,000 or more than 120,000 public chains were left out of co-occurrence clustering, as were five repertoires with anomalous nucleotide sharing. In TCRdb, the immuneACCESS table is reduced to in-frame sequences with V and J assigned. These tables do not hold every clone; where another copy was compared, an unresolved V gene accounts for under half, and the others remain unexplained. V and J calls and clone size are given by that table; D and trimming were obtained from the DNA. Present in this sample are 130,000 or so clones, 77% of which were seen just once. The ten largest make up approximately 1.5% of the sample.

Overall study outcomes, separate from this receptor: A later analysis found that most CMV-associated TCR beta chains appeared HLA-restricted, with HLA associations seemingly driven largely by CMV exposure. Broadly in line with IMGT annotations, most TCR beta V segments showed up in productive rearrangements about 87% or about 30% of the time in an earlier analysis of some 590 of the donors. A few of the identified cytomegalovirus-associated TCR beta chains were confirmed in vitro to be specific for cytomegalovirus antigens. When HLA alleles, especially DR and DQ, strongly co-occurred, TCR associations were difficult to assign to individual alleles. In a later genetic analysis, a missense DCLRE1C variant was associated with V-gene and J-gene trimming of TCR beta chains, and the association was replicated in an independent cohort. The only immune exposure information available for the cohort was CMV serostatus. According to a later analysis, TCR association rates differed among HLA loci, with DRB1 alleles showing the most associated TCRs and HLA-C alleles showing the fewest. HLA typing was unavailable for some donors at each locus, so association tests used only the typed subset. Most TCR sequences were seen in very few donors, while some public TCRs were found in many individuals. A later genetic analysis reported fewer N-insertions in productive TCRs among donors in an Asian-associated ancestry cluster than the approximately 670-donor mean. A cluster of highly shared sequence variants was judged likely to represent a technical artifact of the sequencing pipeline. The classifier was reported to diagnose cytomegalovirus status with high specificity and sensitivity in both the original and validation cohorts. The cohort was sequenced for TCR beta chains only, and without alpha or paired-chain data the features that could be detected were limited. Compared with equally common non-associated chains, HLA-associated TCR beta chains in a later analysis were more clonally expanded and had lower generation probabilities. A further reported finding was that TCR beta sequences accurately predicted the HLA-A and HLA-B alleles for most subjects in the first cohort. At a false discovery rate of 0.05, a later analysis linked 15,000 to 20,000 TCR beta sequences to specific HLA alleles. Around 16 rarely observed V segments, including chromosome 9 orphons, were excluded from the earlier analysis of several hundred of the donors because counts were too low. Linkage disequilibrium might explain the correlated functional status among segregating V segments, but an unknown experimental factor could not be excluded. In a later analysis, several top co-occurrence clusters were reported to appear linked to parvovirus B19, influenza, CMV and Epstein-Barr virus. According to the authors, the approach could potentially be generalized to other disease states and immunological phenotypes. Roughly uniform sequencing depth across donors was assumed in presence/absence analyses, although this assumption may not hold. The study gave a list of more than 150 TCR beta chains associated with cytomegalovirus. The 87-base-pair reads could not distinguish some IMGT-functional V segments, including TRBV6-2 and TRBV6-3, so those segments were excluded.

The germline V gene yields LGHNT for CDR1 and FRNRAP for CDR2. Trimming takes 3 bases from V and 5 bases from J, and the germline ends sit 16 bases apart. From cysteine to phenylalanine, the CDR3 is 15 amino acids long. The retained sequence is limited to the CDR3, 45 bases, with the frame set at the first base. The sample consisted of PBMCs. The receptor was isolated from a female donor in good health and CMV-seronegative. The rearrangement combines TRBV12-5 with TRBJ1-2, with the identity of the D gene unclear. The CDR3 here reads CASGLASEGWYGYTF. The base sequence is TGTGCTAGTGGTTTAGCTTCTGAGGGCTGGTATGGCTACACCTTC.